Shown below are 16 T cell receptor beta chains from a single sample sequenced in a study of cytomegalovirus exposure and HLA in healthy donors. The PCR ran on 60 Vbeta and 13 Jbeta primers. Data came from immunoSEQ multiplex PCR; TCRdb stores just in-frame clones and leaves some out. This sample contains under 200,000 clones. Input material: PBMCs. The receptors here all came from a woman aged 18-29 years in good health and CMV-seropositive.

This chain joins TRBV19 and TRBJ1-6; the D is unclear. CDR1 LNHDA and CDR2 SQIVND come from the germline V gene (reference sequence). V was clipped by 5 bases and J by 9 bases, with 14 bases between them. The CDR3 sequence is 14 residues long. CDR3 DNA sequence: TGTGCCAGTAGTCTTAGTAGCGCCTCTTCACCCCTCCACTTT. As protein: CASSLSSASSPLHF. Full variable domain (remainder filled in from reference TRBV19 and TRBJ1-6): DGGITQSPKYLFRKEGQNVTLSCEQNLNHDAMYWYRQDPGQGLRLIYYSQIVNDFQKGDIAEGYSVSREKKESFPLTVTSAQKNPTAFYLCASSLSSASSPLHFGNGTRLTVT.

The chain joins TRBV4-2 to TRBJ2-1; 13 positions agree with TRBD2. The CDR3 loop spans 19 amino acids. Trimming at V came to 4 bases and at J to 0 bases, leaving 9 bases not matched to a gene. The germline V gene encodes CDR1 LGHNA and CDR2 YNFKEQ. In nucleotides, the CDR3 is TGTGCCAGCAGCCCACGAGGGACTAGCGGGACGAGCTCCTACAATGAGCAGTTCTTC. Protein sequence: CASSPRGTSGTSSYNEQFF.

The J gene is TRBJ2-7, the V gene TRBV7-9; TRBD2 is a possible D gene (6 bases). The CDR3 is 19 amino acids. Germline loops: CDR1 SEHNR, CDR2 FQNEAQ (reference sequence). Trimming removed 2 bases at V and 2 bases at J, with 25 bases between. The CDR3 DNA sequence: TGTGCCAGCAGCTTATTTGCGGGAATCCGATCCTTACCTACCTACGAGCAGTACTTC. It yields the protein CASSLFAGIRSLPTYEQYF.

The gene calls are TRBV29-1 and TRBJ2-3; 9 bases are shared with TRBD2. The germline CDR1 and CDR2 sequences are SQVTM and ANQGSEA. Unmatched junction bases numbered 5, after V lost 4 bases and J lost 0 bases. The CDR3 contains 15 residues. DNA for the CDR3: TGCAGCGTTGTGGCTAGCGGGATGAGCACAGATACGCAGTATTTT. This sequence encodes CSVVASGMSTDTQYF.

The chain combines TRBV10-2 with TRBJ1-2, with D unclear. This CDR3 comprises 13 residues. Looked up from germline, CDR1 is WSHSY and CDR2 is SAAADI. Trimming took off 3 bases at V and 8 bases at J, with 13 bases between the two ends. CDR3 DNA: TGCGCCAGCAGTGAACCCGGGTTCTGGGGCTACACCTTC. Its translation is CASSEPGFWGYTF.

The V gene is TRBV5-6, the J gene TRBJ2-3, with TRBD1 matching over 7 bases. Germline CDR1 is SGHDT and CDR2 is YYEEEE. The CDR3 totals 15 residues. V was pared by 1 base and J by 5 bases, with 7 bases of the junction left unmatched. CDR3 bases: TGTGCCAGCAGCTTGTTGGGACAGTCTTTAGATACGCAGTATTTT. Translating gives CASSLLGQSLDTQYF.

V gene TRBV7-2 combines with J gene TRBJ2-3, with 7 bases fitting TRBD2. V lost 10 bases to trimming and J lost 1 base; unmatched junction nucleotides: 11. The CDR3 runs to 15 residues. Per germline, CDR1 SGHTA and CDR2 FQGNSA. CDR3 in DNA: TGTGCCACCCTTCGTACGGGGGGTCGCACAGATACGCAGTATTTT. This sequence encodes CATLRTGGRTDTQYF.

The J gene is TRBJ2-6, the V gene TRBV7-9, with 7 bases fitting TRBD1. The CDR3 has 14 residues. V shed 7 bases, J shed 2 bases, and the junction held 2 bases outside the gene matches. CDR1 and CDR2 from the germline V gene are SEHNR and FQNEAQ (reference sequence). As DNA, the CDR3 is TGTGCCAGCATAGACAGGGCTGGGGCCAACGTCCTGACTTTC. It encodes CASIDRAGANVLTF. Drawing the rest from reference TRBV7-9 and TRBJ2-6, the complete variable domain is DTGVSQNPRHKITKRGQNVTFRCDPISEHNRLYWYRQTLGQGPEFLTYFQNEAQLEKSRLLSDRFSAERPKGSFSTLEIQRTEQGDSAMYLCASIDRAGANVLTFGAGSRLTVL.

The chain recombines TRBV7-2 with TRBJ1-1; D may be TRBD1 (5 bases). V was shortened by 1 base and J by 3 bases, with 9 bases between the two germline ends. Germline V gene sequence: CDR1 SGHTA, CDR2 FQGNSA. This CDR3 has 14 amino acids. CDR3 coding DNA: TGTGCCAGCAGCTTAGTCCAGGGTTACACTGAAGCTTTCTTT. This sequence encodes CASSLVQGYTEAFF.

The V gene is TRBV9, the J gene TRBJ2-5; 8 bases match TRBD2. CDR3 length equals 15 residues. V dropped 3 bases and J dropped 4; count of bases not matched to a gene: 8. The germline V gene encodes CDR1 SGDLS and CDR2 YYNGEE. This CDR3 is CASSERSGGAETQYF. The CDR3 nucleotides are TGTGCCAGCAGCGAGAGATCCGGGGGGGCAGAGACCCAGTACTTC.

This chain links TRBV5-6 with TRBJ2-5, with unresolved D. The V end was cut by 4 bases, the J end by 11 bases, with 15 bases between. This CDR3 spans 12 amino acids. Germline V gives CDR1 SGHDT, CDR2 YYEEEE. CDR3 protein: CASSNSPLEQYF. The CDR3 DNA reads as TGTGCCAGCAGCAACTCTCCTCTGGAGCAGTACTTC.

To note about this clone: Here the CDR3 omits its conserved ending phenylalanine or tryptophan, so a read error is the likely source. No DNA is shown, since the ends of the CDR3 on it are uncertain; the CDR3 is the one TCRdb lists. The V and J genes are TRBV18 and TRBJ1-4; the table names TRBD1, a call not compared with the DNA. The germline V gene has CDR1 KGHSH and CDR2 LQKENI. The CDR3 adds up to 12 amino acids, both ends counted. The CDR3 loop reads CASSPISGTPLP.

The CDR3 DNA sequence: TGTGCCAGCAGCCTCGACAGAATCAATCAGCCCCAGCATTTT. This translates into CASSLDRINQPQHF. The chain employs TRBV2 and TRBJ1-5; perhaps TRBD1 as D (5 bases). Germline values: CDR1 SNHLY, CDR2 FYNNEI. V was cut by 6 bases and J by 3 bases, with 12 bases left in between. The CDR3 runs to 14 residues.

CDR3 in amino acids: CASSIGTGANYGYTF. In nucleotides, the CDR3 is TGTGCCAGTAGTATCGGAACAGGCGCTAACTATGGCTACACCTTC. The chain joins TRBV19 to TRBJ1-2; D is perhaps TRBD1 (5 bases). The CDR3 is 15 amino acids. Looked up from germline, CDR1 is LNHDA and CDR2 is SQIVND (reference sequence). V was pared by 3 bases and J by 0 bases, with 11 bases between.

V and J are TRBV2 and TRBJ1-1, with D uncertain. V shed 6 bases and J shed 1 base, with 12 bases lying between them. Germline CDR1 SNHLY, CDR2 FYNNEI. CDR3 size: 14 residues. The CDR3: CASRTFGGNTEAFF. CDR3 DNA: TGTGCCAGCAGGACCTTTGGAGGGAACACTGAAGCTTTCTTT.

This chain connects TRBV19 to TRBJ2-5; 12 bases agree with TRBD2. This CDR3 has 14 residues. V lost 7 bases and J lost 5; bases outside the gene matches: 5. Germline CDR1 LNHDA, CDR2 SQIVND (reference sequence). CDR3 bases: TGTGCCAGTACAGCTAGCGGGGGGGAGGAGACCCAGTACTTC. Translation gives CASTASGGEETQYF.